These T cell receptor beta chains were read from a single sample in a study of vaccination and CD4 T cells after COVID-19. TCRdb reanalysed the PCR reads using MiXCR and keeps one entry per CDR3 protein. The table shows roughly 14,000 distinct CDR3 sequences, with around 64% occurring only once. Which antigens these TCRs recognize remains unknown. The specimen sequenced was CD4+ T cells from blood, cultured in vitro. The origin of the receptors is a human donor who had recovered from COVID-19. Each CDR3 is given with its conserved first and last residue. The D gene is left open where the match is weak. A clone size is listed for some rows: how often the clone was seen (once, few, many), or a class if it is expanded.

size: -
V: TRBV27
D: -
J: TRBJ2-2
DNA: TGTGCCAGCAGTTTCAAACCGGACTACCCGTACACCGGGGAGCTGTTTTTT
CDR3: CASSFKPDYPYTGELFF

size: -
V: TRBV11-2
D: -
J: TRBJ2-5
DNA: TGTGCCAGCAGCACCTCGGACTGGCGGCGTCAAGAGACCCAGTACTTC
CDR3: CASSTSDWRRQETQYF

size: -
V: TRBV7-9
D: -
J: TRBJ2-3
DNA: TGTGCCAGCAGCTCCCAAGGCTCGGCGAACACAGATACGCAGTATTTT
CDR3: CASSSQGSANTDTQYF

size: -
V: TRBV2
D: -
J: TRBJ1-5
DNA: TGTGCCAGCAGTACAGGGAACAGCAATCAGCCCCAGCATTTT
CDR3: CASSTGNSNQPQHF

size: -
V: TRBV30
D: -
J: TRBJ1-6
DNA: TGTGCCTGGAGCCGTCTCACCCTCAGGGGATATAATTCACCCCTCCACTTT
CDR3: CAWSRLTLRGYNSPLHF

size: few
V: TRBV20-1
D: -
J: TRBJ1-2
DNA: TGCAGTGCTCCCATACAGGAAGCCGGGACCTATGGCTACACCTTC
CDR3: CSAPIQEAGTYGYTF

size: medium-sized
V: TRBV11-3
D: -
J: TRBJ1-2
DNA: TGTGCCAGCAGTGTTGTAACTAACTATGGCTACACCTTC
CDR3: CASSVVTNYGYTF

size: -
V: TRBV7-9
D: TRBD1
J: TRBJ1-2
DNA: TGTGCCAGCAGCGTAGGGACAGCAACCCACTACGGCTACACCTTC
CDR3: CASSVGTATHYGYTF

size: -
V: TRBV11-2
D: TRBD2
J: TRBJ2-3
DNA: TGTGCCAGCAGCTCACTAGCGGGGGGGAGCACAGATACGCAGTATTTT
CDR3: CASSSLAGGSTDTQYF

size: -
V: TRBV27
D: -
J: TRBJ1-6
DNA: TGTGCCAGCAGTGCTAGGGGGTTAGATAATTCACCCCTCCACTTT
CDR3: CASSARGLDNSPLHF

size: -
V: TRBV10-3
D: -
J: TRBJ2-3
DNA: TGTGCCATCAGTGATTTCGGTGACACAGATACGCAGTATTTT
CDR3: CAISDFGDTDTQYF

size: -
V: TRBV6-4
D: -
J: TRBJ1-5
DNA: TGTGCCAGCAGTGAGGTCGGAGGCAATCAGCCCCAGCATTTT
CDR3: CASSEVGGNQPQHF

size: -
V: TRBV2
D: TRBD2
J: TRBJ2-5
DNA: TGTGCCAGCCGGGAGGTTTGGCAAGAGACCCAGTACTTC
CDR3: CASREVWQETQYF

size: -
V: TRBV7-9
D: -
J: TRBJ1-1
DNA: TGTGCCAGCAGCTTAGGCAGGGCTACTGAAGCTTTCTTT
CDR3: CASSLGRATEAFF